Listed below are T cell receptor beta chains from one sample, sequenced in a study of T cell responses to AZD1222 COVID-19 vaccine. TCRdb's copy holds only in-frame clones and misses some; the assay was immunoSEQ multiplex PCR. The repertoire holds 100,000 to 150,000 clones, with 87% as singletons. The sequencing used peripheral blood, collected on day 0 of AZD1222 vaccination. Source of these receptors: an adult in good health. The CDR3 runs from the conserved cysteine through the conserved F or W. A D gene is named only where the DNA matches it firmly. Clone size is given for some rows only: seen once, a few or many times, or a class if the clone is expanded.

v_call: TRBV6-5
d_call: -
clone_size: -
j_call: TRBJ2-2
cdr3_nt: TGTGCCAGCAATTCCCTCCGCACCGGGGAGCTGTTTTTT
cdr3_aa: CASNSLRTGELFF

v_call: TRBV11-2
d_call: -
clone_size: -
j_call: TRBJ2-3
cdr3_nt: TGTGCCAGCAGCCCCCGGCCGAGCACAGATACGCAGTATTTT
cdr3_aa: CASSPRPSTDTQYF

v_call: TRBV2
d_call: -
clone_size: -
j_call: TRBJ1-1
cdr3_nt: TGTGCCAGCAGTGAAACGAATGTCCTACTCAACACTGAAGCTTTCTTT
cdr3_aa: CASSETNVLLNTEAFF

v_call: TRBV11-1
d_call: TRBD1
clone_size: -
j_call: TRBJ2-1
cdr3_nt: TGTGCCAGCAGCTGGGGACAGGGCCCATACAATGAGCAGTTCTTC
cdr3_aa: CASSWGQGPYNEQFF

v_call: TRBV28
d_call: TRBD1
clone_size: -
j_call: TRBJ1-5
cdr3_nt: TGTGCCAGCAGTGAAAGAGACAGGGATCTGAGGCCCCAGCATTTT
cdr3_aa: CASSERDRDLRPQHF

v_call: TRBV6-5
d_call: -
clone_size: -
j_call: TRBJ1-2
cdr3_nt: TGTGCCAGCAGTTACTCCAGGGACTATGGCTACACCTTC
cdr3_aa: CASSYSRDYGYTF

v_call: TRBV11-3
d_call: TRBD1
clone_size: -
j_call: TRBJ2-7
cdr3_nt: TGTGCCAGCAGCTCGGGGACAGCCTACGAGCAGTACTTC
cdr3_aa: CASSSGTAYEQYF

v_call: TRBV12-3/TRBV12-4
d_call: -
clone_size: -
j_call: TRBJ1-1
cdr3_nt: TGTGCCAGCAGTTCCCGGGACGGCGCTTTCTTT
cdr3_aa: CASSSRDGAFF

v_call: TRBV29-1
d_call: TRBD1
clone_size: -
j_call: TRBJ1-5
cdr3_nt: TGCAGCGCCCTAGGGACAGGGAACAATCAGCCCCAGCATTTT
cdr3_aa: CSALGTGNNQPQHF

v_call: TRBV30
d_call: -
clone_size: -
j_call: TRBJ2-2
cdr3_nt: TGTGCCTGGAGTGTAAAGGGGAACACCGGGGAGCTGTTTTTT
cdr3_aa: CAWSVKGNTGELFF

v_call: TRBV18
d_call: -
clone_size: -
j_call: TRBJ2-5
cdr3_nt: TGTGCCAGCTCACCCGGTGGGGAGACCCAGTACTTC
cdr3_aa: CASSPGGETQYF

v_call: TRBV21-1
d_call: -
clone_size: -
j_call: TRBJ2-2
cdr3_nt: TGTGCCAGCAGCAAAGGCCCCAAGACAACCGGGGAGCTGTTTTTT
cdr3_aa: CASSKGPKTTGELFF

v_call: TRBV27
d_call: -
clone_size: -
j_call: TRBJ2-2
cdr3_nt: TGTGCCAGCAGATCCAGGGTTACCGGGGAGCTGTTTTTT
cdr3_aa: CASRSRVTGELFF

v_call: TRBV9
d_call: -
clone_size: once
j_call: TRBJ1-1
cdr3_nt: TGTGCCAGCAGCGTAGCTAGGGCGGGTACTGAAGCTTTCTTT
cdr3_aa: CASSVARAGTEAFF

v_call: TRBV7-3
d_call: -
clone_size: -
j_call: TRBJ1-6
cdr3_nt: TGTGCCAGCAGCCGCAATCTACCAAATAATTCACCCCTCCACTTT
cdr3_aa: CASSRNLPNNSPLHF

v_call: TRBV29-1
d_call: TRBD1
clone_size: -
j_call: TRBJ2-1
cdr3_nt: TGCAGCGTCCACACAGGGGGAGGAGGGAATGAGCAGTTCTTC
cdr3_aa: CSVHTGGGGNEQFF

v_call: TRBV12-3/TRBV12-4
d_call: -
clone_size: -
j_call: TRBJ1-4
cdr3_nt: TGTGCCAGCAGTGGTTCTAATGAAAAACTGTTTTTT
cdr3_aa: CASSGSNEKLFF

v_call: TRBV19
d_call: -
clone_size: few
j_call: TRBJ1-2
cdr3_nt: TGTGCCAGTAGTAAAAGGGGGACTGGCTACACCTTC
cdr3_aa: CASSKRGTGYTF

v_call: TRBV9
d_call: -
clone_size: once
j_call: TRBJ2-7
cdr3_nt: TGTGCCAGCAGCAAAGGGAATCGCTACGAGCAGTACTTC
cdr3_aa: CASSKGNRYEQYF

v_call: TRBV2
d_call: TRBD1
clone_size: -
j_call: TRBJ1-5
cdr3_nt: TGTGCCAGCTCTGGACAGGGACGGAATCAGCCCCAGCATTTT
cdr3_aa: CASSGQGRNQPQHF

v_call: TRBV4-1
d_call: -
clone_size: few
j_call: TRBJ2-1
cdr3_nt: TGCGCCAGCAGCGAAAGACGGGGTAACAATGAGCAGTTCTTC
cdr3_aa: CASSERRGNNEQFF

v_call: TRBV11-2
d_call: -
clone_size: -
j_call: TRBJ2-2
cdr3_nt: TGTGCCAGCAGCTTACTCTTAGGGCACACCGGGGAGCTGTTTTTT
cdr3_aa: CASSLLLGHTGELFF

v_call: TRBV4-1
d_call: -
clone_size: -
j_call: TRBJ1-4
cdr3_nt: TGCGCCAGCAGCCAAGCCGGGTTAGGAATCGCAACTAATGAAAAACTGTTTTTT
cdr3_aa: CASSQAGLGIATNEKLFF

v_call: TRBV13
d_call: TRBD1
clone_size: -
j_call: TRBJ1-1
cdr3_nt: TGTGCCAGCAGCTACACAATCACAGGGGGCACTGAAGCTTTCTTT
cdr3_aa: CASSYTITGGTEAFF

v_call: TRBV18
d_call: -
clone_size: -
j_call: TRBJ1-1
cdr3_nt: TGTGCCAGCTCACGTACCGGGGAGGAAGCTTTCTTT
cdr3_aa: CASSRTGEEAFF

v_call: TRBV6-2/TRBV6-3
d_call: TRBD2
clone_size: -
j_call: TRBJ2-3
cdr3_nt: TGTGCCAGCAGTTCGAGCGGGGCAGGAGATACGCAGTATTTT
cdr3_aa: CASSSSGAGDTQYF

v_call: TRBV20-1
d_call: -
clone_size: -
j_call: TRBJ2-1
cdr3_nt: TGCAGTGCTGAATCAAGAAGAAGGCAGTTCTTC
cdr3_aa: CSAESRRRQFF

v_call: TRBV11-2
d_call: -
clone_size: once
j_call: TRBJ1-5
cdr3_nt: TGTGCCAGCAGCTTATCCAGGGTGGGTGATCAGCCCCAGCATTTT
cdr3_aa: CASSLSRVGDQPQHF

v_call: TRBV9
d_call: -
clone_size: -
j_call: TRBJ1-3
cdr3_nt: TGTGCCAGCAGCGTTGGCTCTGGAAACACCATATATTTT
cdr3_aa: CASSVGSGNTIYF

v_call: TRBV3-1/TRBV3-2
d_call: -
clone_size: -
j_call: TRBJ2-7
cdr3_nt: TGTGCCAGCAGCCAAACAGGCGGAGGGTCCTACGAGCAGTACTTC
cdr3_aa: CASSQTGGGSYEQYF

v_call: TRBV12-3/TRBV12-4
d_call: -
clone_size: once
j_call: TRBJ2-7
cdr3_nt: TGTGCCAGCAGTTCTTCACCGTCCTACGAGCAGTACTTC
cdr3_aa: CASSSSPSYEQYF

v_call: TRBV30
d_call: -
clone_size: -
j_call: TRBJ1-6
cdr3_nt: TGTGCCTGGAGTGTAAGTCAACAGTGGGATTCACCCCTCCACTTT
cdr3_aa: CAWSVSQQWDSPLHF

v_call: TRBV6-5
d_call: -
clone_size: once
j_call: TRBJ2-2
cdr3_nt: TGTGCCAGCAGTACCGGGTACCGGGACGGGGAGCTGTTTTTT
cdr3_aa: CASSTGYRDGELFF

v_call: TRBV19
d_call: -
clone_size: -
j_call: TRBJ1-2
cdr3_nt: TGTGCCAGTAGTATAGTTGCAGGAGGTAACTATGGCTACACCTTC
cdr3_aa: CASSIVAGGNYGYTF

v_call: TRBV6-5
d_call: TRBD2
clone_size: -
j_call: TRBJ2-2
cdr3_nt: TGTGCCAGCAGAGGAAGCGGGGTAGGCACCGGGGAGCTGTTTTTT
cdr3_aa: CASRGSGVGTGELFF

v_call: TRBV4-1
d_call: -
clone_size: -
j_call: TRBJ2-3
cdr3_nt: TGCGCCAGCAGCCAACTAGGGCCCATGGGCACCCGCACAGATACGCAGTATTTT
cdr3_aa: CASSQLGPMGTRTDTQYF

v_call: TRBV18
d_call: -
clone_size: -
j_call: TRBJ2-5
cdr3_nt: TGTGCCAGCTCACCTCGGACAGTGGGAGAGACCCAGTACTTC
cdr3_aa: CASSPRTVGETQYF

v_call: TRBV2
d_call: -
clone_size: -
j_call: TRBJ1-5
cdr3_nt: TGTGCCAGCAGTGACACGGACCTTAATTATCAGCCCCAGCATTTT
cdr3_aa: CASSDTDLNYQPQHF

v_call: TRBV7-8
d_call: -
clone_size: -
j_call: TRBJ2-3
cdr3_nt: TGTGCCAGCAGCTTAGTGTACCTAACTCGCCCAATGGCAGATACGCAGTATTTT
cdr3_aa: CASSLVYLTRPMADTQYF

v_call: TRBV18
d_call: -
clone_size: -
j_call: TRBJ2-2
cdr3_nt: TGTGCCAGCTCACCCATCACAGCCGGGACCGGGGAGCTGTTTTTT
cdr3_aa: CASSPITAGTGELFF

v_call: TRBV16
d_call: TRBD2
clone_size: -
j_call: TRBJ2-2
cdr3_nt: TGTGCCAGCAGCCAATCAGCGGGGCCCGGGGAGCTGTTTTTT
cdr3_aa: CASSQSAGPGELFF

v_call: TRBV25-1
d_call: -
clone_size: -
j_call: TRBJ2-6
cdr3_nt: TGTGCCAGCAGTGAACTCACTGGGGCCAACGTCCTGACTTTC
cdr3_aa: CASSELTGANVLTF